This T cell receptor beta chain originates from a study of T cells in Graves' hyperthyroidism and ophthalmopathy. About the research overall: Peripheral blood was obtained at initial diagnosis, preceding any treatment.

Template material for amplifying TCR beta CDR3 regions consisted of RNA transcripts. A set of HTBI primers served as the primers for a first-round RT-PCR of the TCR CDR3. TCRdb called the multiplex PCR reads again in MiXCR, with one record for every CDR3 protein. The sample has fewer than 600,000 distinct CDR3 sequences, approximately 15% seen once. Study results and limitations: Also found in blood were most expanded thyroid clonotypes above 0.001.

This clonotype has more than one count but fewer than ten. Its antigen is not known. Absent ophthalmopathy progression within 18 months defined stable Graves' hyperthyroidism. Fresh peripheral blood, around 9.5 ml, yielded the PBMCs. Sequenced: blood. The source is a woman under 30 with Graves' hyperthyroidism.

CDR3 sequence (DNA): TGTGCCAGTAGTATGCCGGGACTAGCGGGAACAGATACGCAGTATTTT. It specifies CASSMPGLAGTDTQYF. The rearrangement uses TRBV19 and TRBJ2-3, with 13 positions matching TRBD2. The CDR3 sequence is 16 residues long. Germline loops: CDR1 LNHDA, CDR2 SQIVND (reference sequence). Germline trimming cut 3 bases from V and 3 bases from J; bases unmatched to any gene: 3.